These T cell receptor beta chains were read from a single sample in a study of human thymus T cells. The protocol was immunoSEQ multiplex PCR, while the TCRdb copy is restricted to in-frame clones and leaves out a portion. The repertoire includes around 120,000 clones, approximately 96% of them detected once, and around 0.022% sits in the top ten. Sequenced material: thymus tissue. The receptors derive from a boy under two years old with a congenital heart defect but otherwise immunologically healthy. CDR3s include the opening cysteine and the closing phenylalanine or tryptophan. A D gene is named only where the DNA matches it firmly. Clone size is shown for a subset of rows, as once, few, many or a class of expanded clone.

size	D	J	V	CDR3	DNA
.	.	TRBJ1-2	TRBV27	CASSLWDGLYGYTF	TGTGCCAGCAGTTTATGGGACGGCCTCTATGGCTACACCTTC
.	TRBD1	TRBJ2-3	TRBV6-5	CASSYQGDTDTQYF	TGTGCCAGCAGCTATCAGGGGGACACAGATACGCAGTATTTT
.	.	TRBJ1-6	TRBV7-3	CASSLIRSSPLHF	TGTGCCAGCAGCTTAATCAGGTCTTCACCCCTCCACTTT
.	TRBD2	TRBJ2-3	TRBV5-1	CASTMTGKLAGGADTQYF	TGCGCCAGCACTATGACAGGGAAACTAGCGGGGGGTGCAGATACGCAGTATTTT
.	.	TRBJ1-1	TRBV7-2	CASSFGGLGTEAFF	TGTGCCAGCAGCTTCGGGGGGCTAGGTACTGAAGCTTTCTTT
.	.	TRBJ2-1	TRBV11-3	CASRIGGIADNEQFF	TGTGCCAGCAGAATTGGGGGTATAGCCGACAATGAGCAGTTCTTC
.	TRBD1	TRBJ2-7	TRBV6-5	CASSYWATGGYEQYF	TGTGCCAGCAGTTACTGGGCTACAGGGGGTTACGAGCAGTACTTC
.	.	TRBJ1-1	TRBV6-5	CASSNRIATEAFF	TGTGCCAGCTCGAACAGGATCGCGACTGAAGCTTTCTTT
.	.	TRBJ1-1	TRBV11-2	CASSLEGGYCEAFF	TGTGCCAGCAGCTTAGAGGGGGGGTACTGTGAAGCTTTCTTT
.	.	TRBJ1-2	TRBV7-9	CASSPHPAGLRIYTF	TGTGCCAGCAGCCCTCATCCGGCAGGCCTTAGGATCTACACCTTC
.	.	TRBJ2-1	TRBV15	CATSRDEAFKTNEQFF	TGTGCCACCAGCAGAGATGAGGCCTTTAAGACCAATGAGCAGTTCTTC
.	TRBD1	TRBJ1-4	TRBV7-2	CASSSRQGAFEKLFF	TGTGCCAGCAGCTCGCGACAGGGGGCATTTGAAAAACTGTTTTTT
.	.	TRBJ2-1	TRBV27	CASSAPFRVHEQFF	TGTGCCAGCAGTGCCCCATTCAGGGTACATGAGCAGTTCTTC
once	TRBD2	TRBJ2-3	TRBV5-1	CASRVIAGTDTQYF	TGCGCCAGCAGGGTAATAGCGGGGACAGATACGCAGTATTTT
.	.	TRBJ1-5	TRBV6-1	CASSDHQPQHF	TGTGCCAGCAGTGATCATCAGCCCCAGCATTTT
few	.	TRBJ1-4	TRBV28	CASSSSLRGGNEKLFF	TGTGCCAGCAGTTCCTCCCTCAGGGGAGGTAATGAAAAACTGTTTTTT
.	.	TRBJ1-6	TRBV19	CASSIKDSPLHF	TGTGCCAGTAGTATAAAAGATTCACCCCTCCACTTT
.	.	TRBJ1-6	TRBV6-5	CASSYQEGFHSPLHF	TGTGCCAGCAGTTACCAGGAGGGATTTCATTCACCCCTCCACTTT
.	.	TRBJ2-1	TRBV7-2	CASSSRTREQFF	TGTGCCAGCAGCTCCCGGACTCGAGAGCAGTTCTTC
.	.	TRBJ1-2	TRBV15	CATSRDLQLGYTF	TGTGCCACCAGCAGAGATCTACAGTTAGGCTACACCTTC
.	.	TRBJ2-1	TRBV9	CASSVGGWSSYNEQFF	TGTGCCAGCAGCGTAGGGGGGTGGAGCTCCTACAATGAGCAGTTCTTC
.	TRBD2	TRBJ2-5	TRBV4-1	CASSHDPGEGQETQYF	TGCGCCAGCAGCCACGACCCCGGGGAGGGACAAGAGACCCAGTACTTC
.	.	TRBJ1-5	TRBV6-1	CASSPRGGVNQPQHF	TGTGCCAGCAGTCCAAGGGGGGGCGTCAATCAGCCCCAGCATTTT
.	.	TRBJ2-5	TRBV23-1	CASSPPGQGRTLKETQYF	TGCGCCAGCAGTCCACCAGGGCAGGGGAGGACCCTTAAAGAGACCCAGTACTTC
.	TRBD2	TRBJ2-3	TRBV4-1	CASSQAPGLAGGPGTDTQYF	TGCGCCAGCAGCCAGGCGCCGGGACTAGCGGGGGGGCCGGGCACAGATACGCAGTATTTT
.	.	TRBJ1-5	TRBV6-1	CASSEPAFDGTGQPQHF	TGTGCCAGCAGTGAACCCGCGTTTGATGGGACCGGTCAGCCCCAGCATTTT
.	TRBD1	TRBJ2-7	TRBV4-3	CASSQEGSRQGVCLEQYF	TGCGCCAGCAGCCAAGAGGGTAGTCGACAGGGGGTATGTTTAGAGCAGTACTTC
.	TRBD1	TRBJ2-7	TRBV29-1	CSSTGDRGTGEQYF	TGCAGCTCTACTGGGGACAGGGGAACGGGCGAGCAGTACTTC
.	.	TRBJ1-2	TRBV10-3	CAARQVGGYTF	TGTGCCGCCAGACAGGTCGGTGGCTACACCTTC
.	.	TRBJ2-7	TRBV25-1	CASSESQGAESYEQYF	TGTGCCAGCAGTGAATCGCAGGGCGCCGAGAGCTACGAGCAGTACTTC
.	TRBD1	TRBJ1-1	TRBV6-5	CASRMDRGKRTEAFF	TGTGCCAGCAGGATGGACAGGGGAAAAAGAACTGAAGCTTTCTTT
.	TRBD1	TRBJ1-2	TRBV5-1	CASSSGQINYGYTF	TGCGCCAGCAGCTCGGGACAGATTAACTATGGCTACACCTTC
.	TRBD1	TRBJ1-2	TRBV7-2	CASSPYRQGWANYGYTF	TGTGCCAGCAGCCCATACCGACAGGGGTGGGCTAACTATGGCTACACCTTC
.	.	TRBJ2-5	TRBV30	CAWSVLRAGGYQETQYF	TGTGCCTGGAGTGTACTTCGAGCGGGCGGCTACCAAGAGACCCAGTACTTC
.	.	TRBJ1-2	TRBV5-6	CASSLPFTWDNYGYTF	TGTGCCAGCAGCTTGCCCTTCACTTGGGATAACTATGGCTACACCTTC